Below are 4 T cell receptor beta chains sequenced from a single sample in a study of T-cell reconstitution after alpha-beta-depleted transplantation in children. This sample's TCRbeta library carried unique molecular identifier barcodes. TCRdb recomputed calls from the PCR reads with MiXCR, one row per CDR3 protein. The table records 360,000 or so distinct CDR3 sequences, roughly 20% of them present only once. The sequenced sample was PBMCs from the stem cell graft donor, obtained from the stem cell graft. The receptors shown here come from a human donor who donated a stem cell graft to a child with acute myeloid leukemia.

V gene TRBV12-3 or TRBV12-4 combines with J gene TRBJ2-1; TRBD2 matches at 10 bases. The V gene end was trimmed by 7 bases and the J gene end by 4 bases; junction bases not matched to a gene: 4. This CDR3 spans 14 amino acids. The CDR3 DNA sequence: TGTGCCAGCACCCCGGGACTAGCGTACAATGAGCAGTTCTTC. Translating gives CASTPGLAYNEQFF.

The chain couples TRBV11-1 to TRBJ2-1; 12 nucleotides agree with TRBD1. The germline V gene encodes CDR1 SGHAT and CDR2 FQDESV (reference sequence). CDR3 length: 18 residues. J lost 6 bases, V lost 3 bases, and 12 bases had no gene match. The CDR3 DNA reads TGTGCCAGCAGCTTGCTAATCGGGGGACAGGGGGCATTCAATGAGCAGTTCTTC. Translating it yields CASSLLIGGQGAFNEQFF.

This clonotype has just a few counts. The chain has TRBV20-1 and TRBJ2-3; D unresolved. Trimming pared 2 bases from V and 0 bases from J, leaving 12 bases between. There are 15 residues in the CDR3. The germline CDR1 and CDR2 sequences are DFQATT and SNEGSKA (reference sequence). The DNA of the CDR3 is TGCAGTGCTAGAACCACTGGGGTCAGCACAGATACGCAGTATTTT. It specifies CSARTTGVSTDTQYF.

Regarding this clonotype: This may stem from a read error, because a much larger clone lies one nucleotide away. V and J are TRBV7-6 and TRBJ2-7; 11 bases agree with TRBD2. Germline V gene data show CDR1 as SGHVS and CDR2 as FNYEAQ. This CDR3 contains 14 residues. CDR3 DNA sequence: TGTGCCAGCAGCCCGGGACTAGCGGACTACGGGCAGTACTTC. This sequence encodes CASSPGLADYGQYF. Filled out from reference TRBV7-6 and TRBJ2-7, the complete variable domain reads GAGVSQSPRYKVTKRGQDVALRCDPISGHVSLYWYRQALGQGPEFLTYFNYEAQQDKSGLPNDRFSAERPEGSISTLTIQRTEQRDSAMYRCASSPGLADYGQYFGPGTRLTVT.